Listed here are 6 T cell receptor beta chains from one sample, sequenced in a study of CD8 T cells in Susac syndrome. Reverse transcription of about 0.45 to 1 ug RNA was carried out with random hexamers. TCRdb itself ran the immunoSEQ multiplex PCR reads through MiXCR, one entry per CDR3 protein. The sample lists 330,000 or so distinct CDR3 sequences, roughly 90% seen once, with roughly 0.2% in the top ten. Sequenced: CD8+ T cells from PBMCs. These receptors originate from a human donor with multiple sclerosis.

This clonotype has only one observation. The rearrangement links TRBV4-3 to TRBJ2-5; TRBD1 matches 9 bases. The length of the CDR3 is 17 residues. Losses at the gene ends were 4 bases for V and 2 bases for J; bases not matched to a gene: 11. Per germline, CDR1 LGHNA and CDR2 YSLEER. CDR3 sequence: CASSPGTGRVAQETQYF. CDR3 sequence (DNA): TGCGCCAGCAGCCCCGGGACAGGGAGGGTTGCTCAAGAGACCCAGTACTTC.

The V call is TRBV10-2, the J call TRBJ2-7, with D possibly matching TRBD1 (5 bases). The CDR3 length is 14 residues. Trimming shortened V by 6 bases and J by 7 bases, and 19 bases separated the two germline ends. CDR1 and CDR2 from the germline V gene are WSHSY and SAAADI. Here the CDR3 reads CASSRWTPLGEQYF. In DNA, the CDR3 is TGCGCCAGCAGCCGCTGGACACCGTTGGGGGAGCAGTACTTC.

This sequence joins TRBV4-3 and TRBJ2-1, with D tentatively TRBD1 (5 bases). This CDR3 spans 15 amino acids. Trimming stripped 1 base from V and 0 bases from J, with 7 bases between. Germline V gene lookup returns CDR1 LGHNA and CDR2 YSLEER. CDR3 coding DNA: TGCGCCAGCAGCCAAGGAACAGGCTCCTACAATGAGCAGTTCTTC. This sequence encodes CASSQGTGSYNEQFF.

This chain uses TRBV9 with TRBJ2-1; D uncertain. V shed 0 bases and J shed 8 bases, with 12 bases lying between them. Germline V gene lookup returns CDR1 SGDLS and CDR2 YYNGEE. The CDR3 length is 14 residues. In DNA, the CDR3 is TGTGCCAGCAGCGTAGAATCAACGTGGGATGAGCAGTTCTTC. Its translation is CASSVESTWDEQFF.

The J gene is TRBJ2-1, the V gene TRBV7-3; D not resolved. This CDR3 region has 16 residues. The ends were cut back, 2 bases at V and 1 base at J, with 12 bases in the middle. Per germline, CDR1 SGHTA and CDR2 FQGTGA. The chain's CDR3 is CASSLGYGESYNEQFF. CDR3 nucleotide sequence: TGTGCCAGCAGCTTAGGTTATGGGGAATCCTACAATGAGCAGTTCTTC.

The chain is built from TRBV2 and TRBJ2-7, with 9 bases that match TRBD2. V gave up 4 bases and J gave up 1 base; unmatched junction bases: 14. Germline CDR1 and CDR2: SNHLY and FYNNEI. The CDR3 length is 18 residues. The CDR3 sequence is CASSAHGGRAGGSYEQYF. CDR3 coding DNA: TGTGCCAGCAGTGCCCACGGGGGGAGAGCGGGAGGTTCCTACGAGCAGTACTTC.